This T cell receptor beta chain was sequenced during a study of PD-1 blockade in classical Hodgkin lymphoma (dated by TCRdb to about 2020). Context from the whole study: Nivolumab dosing was 3 mg/kg intravenously every 2 weeks, continuing until either disease progression or unacceptable toxicity. The study used CyTOF and TCR beta sequencing to define a peripheral blood immune signature of response to PD-1 blockade in classical Hodgkin lymphoma.

The Qiagen DNeasy kit was used to extract genomic DNA from unsorted PBMCs and from the negatively selected CD4+ and CD8+ fractions. TCR beta CDR3 regions were amplified by immunoSEQ multiplex PCR using primers annealing to V and J segments. A synthetic immune receptor repertoire was used to minimize amplification bias, and any remaining bias was removed computationally after sequencing. The source study handled its data this way. Custom Python scripts were used to quantify repertoire diversity as the Shannon entropy index. Unsorted, CD4+ and CD8+ repertoires were analyzed separately, except in combined analyses where CD4+ and CD8+ sequences were merged in silico. Clonal expansion was defined as at least a 2-fold frequency increase after treatment relative to C1D1, with a pseudocount of 0.5 for undetected baseline clones. Clones with 0 or 1 copy at C1D1 were defined as singleton clones, while clones with 2 or more copies were defined as non-singleton clones. Clones expanded in unsorted samples were assigned a CD4+, CD8+ or unknown annotation through matching of protein sequences in sorted samples from the same patient. Wilcoxon tests on paired samples were used to test changes in diversity from C1D1 to C4D1. As stored in TCRdb, this immuneACCESS dataset retains in-frame rearrangements with V and J assigned. A fraction of the clones does not appear; measured against another copy, unresolved V genes explain less than half of the discrepancy, and the remainder lacks a known reason. That table furnishes V, J and clone size, whereas the DNA furnished D and trimming. Counted in this sample were 100,000 to 120,000 clones; roughly 87% of them appeared once. The ten largest clones capture around 20% of the sample.

There are 14 amino acids in the CDR3, from cysteine to phenylalanine inclusive. Just the 42-base CDR3 DNA is kept, in frame starting at base 1. Deletion took 7 bases off V and 7 bases off J, with a span of 17 bases between the germline ends. With regard to this clone: Which antigen it targets is not known. Base qualities are not at hand, and no much larger clone is one base apart.

The label giving this sample's time point can be read as: cycle 4 day 1 (C4D1), after around six weeks of nivolumab. Every trial patient had relapsed after autologous stem cell transplantation, and cohorts A, B and C differed in prior brentuximab vedotin exposure. A total of 56 patients with relapsed/refractory classical Hodgkin lymphoma made up the trial cohort, and each patient's best overall response was complete response, partial response or progressive disease. Single-agent nivolumab was administered to trial patients in the multi-cohort phase II CheckMate 205 trial. An independent review committee assessed best overall response by applying the 2007 International Working Group response criteria. Trial PBMCs were collected just before the start of nivolumab (C1D1) and during therapy at cycle 2 day 1 and cycle 4 day 1. Peripheral blood was collected in 8 mL Vacutainer Cell Preparation Tubes, from which PBMCs were isolated by centrifugation and then cryopreserved.

Broader findings and caveats from the paper: Trial patients with a complete response had baseline diversity similar to that of newly diagnosed patients, while partial responders and progressors had significantly lower diversity. Baseline TCR diversity was reported as lower in newly diagnosed patients than in healthy donors, and lower still in relapsed/refractory patients. The study was limited to a single clinical trial cohort, and causes of repertoire differences, possibly disease activity or prior therapy, remained undefined. A significant rise by C4D1 was seen in CD4+ but not CD8+ TCR diversity (p=0.0027 vs p=0.16), with the rise being most apparent in complete responders (p=0.02). Patients starting nivolumab less than 1 year after ASCT had lower diversity and were excluded from later analyses to avoid confounding by immune reconstitution.

This TCR was recovered from a human donor with classical Hodgkin lymphoma. The V gene is TRBV23-1 and the J gene is TRBJ1-5; TRBD1 is perhaps the D gene, given 5 matching bases. TRBV23-1 counts as an open reading frame of uncertain function. Sample: peripheral blood mononuclear cells (PBMCs), taken before the fourth cycle of nivolumab. The nucleotide sequence is given as TGCGCCAGCATGGGGCAAGGCCCTAGGCAGCCCCAGCATTTT. The translation is CASMGQGPRQPQHF.